Listed below are T cell receptor beta chains from one sample, sequenced in a study of blood T cell repertoires in COVID-19. Sequenced by immunoSEQ multiplex PCR; TCRdb stores in-frame clones only, minus some. The sample contains approximately 200,000 clones, more than 60% of which appear only once. The material sequenced was peripheral blood. The origin of the receptors is a woman between 45 and 65 years old with acute or convalescent COVID-19. CDR3s leave out the opening cysteine and the closing phenylalanine or tryptophan.

CDR3 length | J gene | V gene | CDR3 protein
13 | TRBJ2-3 | TRBV5-1 | ASSDKTGGSDTQY
13 | TRBJ2-7 | TRBV27 | ASSPTSGRHYEQY
14 | TRBJ2-1 | TRBV24-1 | ATSGLQGQNYNEQF
13 | TRBJ2-1 | TRBV7-9 | ASSLDGAGYNEQF
14 | TRBJ2-2 | TRBV10-2 | ASSESGGRAYGELF
12 | TRBJ2-3 | TRBV2 | ASRGLAGTDTQY
13 | TRBJ1-4 | TRBV6-5 | ASSPRTGGSEKLF
13 | TRBJ1-1 | TRBV5-5 | ASSLRTGGNFEAF
12 | TRBJ1-5 | TRBV18 | ASSPIADGGPQH
13 | TRBJ2-4 | TRBV21-1 | ASSKPPSPKNIQY
14 | TRBJ1-2 | TRBV7-2 | ASSRGGRDSNYGYT
12 | TRBJ2-7 | TRBV10-1 | ASSPSGRAHEQY
11 | TRBJ2-1 | TRBV27 | ASSLSSDNEQF
11 | TRBJ2-7 | TRBV12-3/TRBV12-4 | ASSFLRQYEQY
13 | TRBJ2-1 | TRBV7-2 | ASSFTSSGGNEQF
15 | TRBJ2-3 | TRBV4-1 | ASSQGPPGTRTDTQY
10 | TRBJ1-1 | TRBV29-1 | SVAQRGTEAF
13 | TRBJ2-3 | TRBV24-1 | ATSDLGQGADTQY
13 | TRBJ2-7 | TRBV27 | ASTEGGGASYEQY
11 | TRBJ1-4 | TRBV6-5 | ASSRDRREKLF
13 | TRBJ1-1 | TRBV15 | ATSRARGQGTEAF
13 | TRBJ1-1 | TRBV19 | ASSDTGGRGTEAF